The clone carrying this T cell receptor (beta chain) has ten or more counts. HTBI primers from iRepertoire and Arm-PCR of CDR3 regions yielded the TCR beta libraries. One entry per CDR3 protein, called by TCRdb with MiXCR from the multiplex PCR reads. The repertoire includes approximately 350,000 distinct CDR3 sequences, approximately 16% of them detected once, and about 32% sits in the top ten. The V end lost 1 base, the J end lost 4 bases, and 13 bases lay between the germline ends. This CDR3 contains 15 residues. The germline gives CDR1 SGHTA, CDR2 FQGNSA. This specimen comes from a study of regulatory T cells in long-lasting Graves disease. Time point reported: newly diagnosed GD, antithyroid drugs for less than 3 months. From RNA extracted from PBMCs, the TCR library was made. These data also featured in a second study, about T cells in Graves' hyperthyroidism and ophthalmopathy. That paper adds: HTBI primers were employed in a first-round RT-PCR of the TCR CDR3.

The TCR originated in a man aged 35-49 years with Graves disease. The sample consisted of peripheral blood mononuclear cells (PBMCs), taken at new diagnosis, from a patient treated with antithyroid drugs. The chain uses TRBV7-2 and TRBJ1-1; D is ambiguous. The CDR3, as DNA: TGTGCCAGCAGCTTAGGATCAGGTCTAGGCACTGAAGCTTTCTTT. It specifies CASSLGSGLGTEAFF.